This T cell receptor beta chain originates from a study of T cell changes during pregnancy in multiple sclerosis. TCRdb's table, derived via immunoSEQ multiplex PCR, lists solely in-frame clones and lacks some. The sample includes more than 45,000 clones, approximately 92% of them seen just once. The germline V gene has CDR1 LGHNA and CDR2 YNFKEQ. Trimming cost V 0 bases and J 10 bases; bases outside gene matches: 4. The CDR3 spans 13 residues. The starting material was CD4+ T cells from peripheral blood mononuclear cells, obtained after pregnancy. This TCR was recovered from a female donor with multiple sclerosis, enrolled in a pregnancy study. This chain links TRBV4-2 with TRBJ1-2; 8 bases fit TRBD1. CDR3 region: CASSQDQGAAYTF. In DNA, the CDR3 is TGTGCCAGCAGCCAAGATCAGGGGGCAGCCTACACCTTC.